The next 16 T cell receptor beta chains were all read from a single sample in a study of CD8 T cells in Susac syndrome. When the RNA was reverse transcribed, random hexamers were used with an input of roughly 0.45 to 1 ug. TCRdb reprocessed the immunoSEQ multiplex PCR reads with MiXCR, giving one entry per CDR3 protein. The top ten hold about 0.12% of the sample, which has almost 450,000 distinct CDR3 sequences, around 83% seen once. Sequenced: CD8+ T cells from PBMCs. Receptors were obtained from a human donor with multiple sclerosis.

J is TRBJ1-1 and V is TRBV12-5; 7 nucleotides align to TRBD1. The germline V gene has CDR1 LGHNT and CDR2 FRNRAP. The CDR3 has 18 residues. Germline trimming cut 6 bases from V and 0 bases from J; bases unmatched to any gene: 16. The CDR3 protein is CASGFHLDRATMNTEAFF. DNA for the CDR3: TGTGCTAGTGGCTTCCATTTAGACAGGGCAACGATGAACACTGAAGCTTTCTTT.

The J gene is TRBJ2-1, the V gene TRBV7-9; TRBD1 aligns across 7 bases. Germline V gene data show CDR1 as SEHNR and CDR2 as FQNEAQ (reference sequence). V dropped 5 bases and J dropped 1; count of bases not matched to a gene: 8. This CDR3 contains 16 residues. The CDR3, as DNA: TGTGCCAGCAGCCCCAGGGGGACCTCTTCCTACAATGAGCAGTTCTTC. Encoded protein: CASSPRGTSSYNEQFF.

The gene calls are TRBV10-3 and TRBJ2-3; 9 nucleotides agree with TRBD1. The CDR3 loop spans 16 amino acids. V lost 4 bases and J lost 2; bases outside the gene matches: 7. Germline-derived CDR1 and CDR2 are ENHRY and SYGVKD. The CDR3 DNA sequence: TGTGCCATCAGTGGCACAGGGGGCTCCCCCACAGATACGCAGTATTTT. Protein: CAISGTGGSPTDTQYF.

This clonotype was seen a handful of times. The V and J genes are TRBV6-1 and TRBJ2-6; weak D call: TRBD1 (5 bases). The CDR3 totals 14 residues. Germline assignment: CDR1 MNHNS and CDR2 SASEGT. Trimming pared 5 bases from V and 4 bases from J, leaving 9 bases between. The CDR3 nucleotides are TGTGCCAGCAGTACAGGCGCGGGGGCCAACGTCCTGACTTTC. Amino acid sequence: CASSTGAGANVLTF.

CDR3 amino acids: CASSPSQGADTEAFF. The CDR3 region has the DNA TGTGCCAGCAGCCCTAGCCAGGGCGCTGACACTGAAGCTTTCTTT. The chain combines TRBV5-4 with TRBJ1-1; D might be TRBD1 (5 bases). CDR1 SGHNT and CDR2 YYREEE come from the germline V gene (reference sequence). There are 15 residues in the CDR3. Trimming left V 4 bases short and J 3 bases short, with 16 bases between.

The V gene is TRBV29-1, the J gene TRBJ2-2; D is ambiguous. The CDR3 has 12 amino acids. Germline V gene lookup returns CDR1 SQVTM and CDR2 ANQGSEA. Trimming took 4 bases from V and 1 from J, leaving 4 bases between them. The CDR3 DNA reads as TGCAGCGTTGTGGGGAACACCGGGGAGCTGTTTTTT. It is translated as CSVVGNTGELFF.

The V gene is TRBV4-1, the J gene TRBJ1-2, with D unclear. The V end was cut by 1 base, the J end by 6 bases, with 21 bases between. Germline V gives CDR1 MGHRA, CDR2 YSYEKL. The CDR3 consists of 17 residues. DNA for the CDR3: TGCGCCAGCAGCCAAGTCGAAGACGGTCCTGGGAAGGATGGCTACACCTTC. Its protein is CASSQVEDGPGKDGYTF.

Turning to this clonotype: A junction end diverges from the germline sequence, so it may reflect a read error. The V gene is TRBV27, the J gene TRBJ2-7, with TRBD1 matching over 9 bases. Germline CDR1 MNHEY, CDR2 SMNVEV (reference sequence). This CDR3 region has 14 residues. The CDR3 nucleotides read TGTGCCAGCAGGGACAGGGGTACGTCCTACGGGCAGTACTTC. It yields the protein CASRDRGTSYGQYF.

In this sample, this clonotype turned up a few times. The chain uses TRBV7-6 and TRBJ2-1; D is unresolved. The CDR3 sequence is 12 residues long. Trimming cost V 6 bases and J 8 bases, with 11 bases left between them. CDR1 is SGHVS and CDR2 is FNYEAQ in the germline V gene. CDR3 region: CASRSTGDEQFF. CDR3 bases: TGTGCCAGCAGGTCGACTGGAGATGAGCAGTTCTTC.

The V gene is TRBV5-1, the J gene TRBJ1-2; 7 nucleotides align to TRBD1. The CDR3 consists of 17 residues. V lost 3 bases, J lost 2 bases, and 13 bases stayed unmatched. Germline V gene sequence: CDR1 SGHRS, CDR2 YFSETQ. CDR3: CASSWETGREINYGYTF. The CDR3, as DNA: TGCGCCAGCAGCTGGGAGACAGGGAGGGAAATCAACTATGGCTACACCTTC. The variable domain in full, with the rest retrieved from reference TRBV5-1 and TRBJ1-2, is KAGVTQTPRYLIKTRGQQVTLSCSPISGHRSVSWYQQTPGQGLQFLFEYFSETQRNKGNFPGRFSGRQFSNSRSEMNVSTLELGDSALYLCASSWETGREINYGYTFGSGTRLTVV.

The chain uses TRBV4-1 and TRBJ2-1, with D unresolved. V lost 1 base, J lost 5 bases, and 9 bases lay in between. The CDR3 length is 14 residues. The germline gives CDR1 MGHRA, CDR2 YSYEKL. The CDR3, as DNA: TGCGCCAGCAGCCAAGTCGGCAGGAACAATGAGCAGTTCTTC. Translating gives CASSQVGRNNEQFF.

This clonotype was detected only a few times. At one of its ends the junction is not consistent with the germline gene, which may arise from a read error. The rearrangement joins TRBV5-1 to TRBJ2-1; 8 positions agree with TRBD2. The CDR3 covers 14 residues. Germline V gene lookup returns CDR1 SGHRS and CDR2 YFSETQ. This CDR3 reads CASSSAGAYNEQFF. The CDR3 region has the DNA TGTGCCAGCAGCTCAGCGGGAGCTTACAATGAGCAGTTCTTC.

V usage is TRBV4-1 and J usage is TRBJ2-7; 9 bases match TRBD2. Germline CDR1 and CDR2: MGHRA and YSYEKL. Losses at the gene ends were 2 bases for V and 3 bases for J; bases not matched to a gene: 8. CDR3 length: 16 amino acids. Written as DNA, the CDR3 is TGCGCCAGCAGCCAACGGTGGCTAGCGGGGAGCTACGAGCAGTACTTC. Translating gives CASSQRWLAGSYEQYF.

This sequence joins TRBV5-1 and TRBJ1-2; no definite D call. The CDR3 runs 18 residues. Trimming pared 1 base from V and 2 bases from J, leaving 21 bases between. Germline V gene data show CDR1 as SGHRS and CDR2 as YFSETQ. CDR3 sequence reads: CASSLSPASGRTNYGYTF. The CDR3 DNA reads TGCGCCAGCAGCTTGAGTCCGGCAAGCGGCAGAACAAACTATGGCTACACCTTC.

This chain joins TRBV6-1 and TRBJ1-2; D not certain. The CDR3 covers 13 residues. Germline V lookup: CDR1 MNHNS, CDR2 SASEGT. V was cut by 1 base and J by 7 bases, with 10 bases left in between. The CDR3 region is CASSEVSSAGYTF. For the CDR3, the DNA is TGTGCCAGCAGTGAAGTGTCATCGGCTGGCTACACCTTC.

The chain employs TRBV5-4 and TRBJ2-7; 8 bases fit TRBD2. The CDR3 sequence is 16 residues long. V trimming: 4 bases; J trimming: 3 bases; junction bases outside the gene matches: 12. CDR1 SGHNT and CDR2 YYREEE come from the germline V gene (reference sequence). The chain's CDR3 is CASSQEPGLVFYEQYF. The DNA of the CDR3 is TGTGCCAGCAGCCAAGAACCGGGACTAGTTTTCTACGAGCAGTACTTC.